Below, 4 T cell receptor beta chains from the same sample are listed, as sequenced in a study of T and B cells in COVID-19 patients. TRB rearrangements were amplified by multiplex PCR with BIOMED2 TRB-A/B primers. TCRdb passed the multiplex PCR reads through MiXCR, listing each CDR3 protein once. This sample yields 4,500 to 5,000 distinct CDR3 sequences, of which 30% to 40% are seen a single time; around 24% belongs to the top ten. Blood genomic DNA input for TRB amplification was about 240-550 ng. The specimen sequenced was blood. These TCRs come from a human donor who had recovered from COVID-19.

The CDR3 DNA reads TGTGCCAGCAGTTACTCAAGGCAGGCCAATTCACCCCTCCACTTT. Protein: CASSYSRQANSPLHF. The rearrangement uses TRBV6-5 and TRBJ1-6; D is uncertain. V was cut by 0 bases and J by 7 bases, with 10 bases left in between. The CDR3 totals 15 residues. Germline values: CDR1 MNHEY, CDR2 SVGAGI.

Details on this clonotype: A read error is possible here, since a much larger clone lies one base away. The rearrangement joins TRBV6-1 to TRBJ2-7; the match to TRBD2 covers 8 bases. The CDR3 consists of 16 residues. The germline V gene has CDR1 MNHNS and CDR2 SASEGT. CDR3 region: CASSEGAGAGSYEQNF. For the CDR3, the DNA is TGTGCCAGCAGTGAAGGAGCGGGAGCCGGATCCTACGAGCAGAACTTC.

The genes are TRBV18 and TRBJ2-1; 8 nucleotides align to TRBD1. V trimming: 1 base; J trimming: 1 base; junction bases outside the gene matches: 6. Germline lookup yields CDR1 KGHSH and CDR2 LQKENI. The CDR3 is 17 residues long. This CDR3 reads CASSPRFGTGSYNEQFF. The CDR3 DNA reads TGTGCCAGCTCACCACGGTTTGGGACAGGTTCCTACAATGAGCAGTTCTTC.

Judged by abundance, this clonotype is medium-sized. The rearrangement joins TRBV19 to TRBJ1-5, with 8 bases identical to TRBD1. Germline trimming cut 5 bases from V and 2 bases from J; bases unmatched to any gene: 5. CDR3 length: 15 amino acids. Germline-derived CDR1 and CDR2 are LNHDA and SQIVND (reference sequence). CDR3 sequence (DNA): TGTGCCAGTAGTGCACAGGGGGTTGGCAATCAGCCCCAGCATTTT. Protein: CASSAQGVGNQPQHF.